Shown below are 11 T cell receptor beta chains from a single sample sequenced in a study of T cell responses to AZD1222 COVID-19 vaccine. Profiling relied on immunoSEQ multiplex PCR, and the TCRdb table lists in-frame clones only, not all of them. The repertoire has nearly 110,000 clones, roughly 89% of them found once; the top ten carry under 25%. Sequenced material: peripheral blood, taken on day 0 of AZD1222 vaccination. The receptor set was obtained from an adult in good health.

The V gene is TRBV15, the J gene TRBJ1-1; tentatively, D is TRBD1 (6 bases). CDR3 length: 16 residues. Between the trimmed V and J ends, which lost 5 bases and 1 base, there was a span of 17 bases. Germline V lookup: CDR1 LNHNV, CDR2 YYDKDF (reference sequence). Written as DNA, the CDR3 is TGTGCCACCAGCGGAGTCTCAGGGGCTCCGAACACTGAAGCTTTCTTT. It is translated as CATSGVSGAPNTEAFF.

The rearrangement uses TRBV5-1 and TRBJ2-7, with D maybe TRBD1 (5 bases). The CDR3 consists of 16 residues. The V gene's germline CDR1 is SGHRS and CDR2 YFSETQ. The V gene lost 4 bases and the J gene lost 2 bases, with 19 bases spanning the gap. In DNA form, the CDR3 reads TGCGCCAGCAGCCCGACCCCGGACACCGCCCCCTACGAGCAGTACTTC. This translates into CASSPTPDTAPYEQYF.

The chain joins TRBV27 to TRBJ2-3, with 9 bases lining up with TRBD2. The CDR3 contains 15 residues. V gave up 6 bases and J gave up 5 bases; unmatched junction bases: 9. Per the germline V gene, CDR1 is MNHEY and CDR2 is SMNVEV (reference sequence). The CDR3 protein is CASRLAGERVDTQYF. The CDR3 DNA reads as TGTGCCAGCAGATTAGCGGGGGAGCGGGTAGATACGCAGTATTTT.

The J gene is TRBJ1-1, the V gene TRBV19; TRBD1 might be the D (6 bases). V dropped 4 bases and J dropped 1 base, with 13 bases sitting between them. Germline values: CDR1 LNHDA, CDR2 SQIVND (reference sequence). The CDR3 has 15 residues. CDR3 DNA sequence: TGTGCCAGTAGTAAACAGGGTGCACGGAACACTGAAGCTTTCTTT. Protein product: CASSKQGARNTEAFF.

The genes are TRBV3-1 (or the pseudogene TRBV3-2) and TRBJ2-1; the D is unclear. V was cut by 4 bases and J by 9 bases, with 19 bases left in between. The CDR3 is made up of 15 amino acids. CDR1 LGHDT and CDR2 YNNKEL come from the germline V gene (reference sequence). Written as DNA, the CDR3 is TGTGCCAGCAGCCTTGAGAGTAGCCGGATTGGTGAGCAGTTCTTC. Amino acids: CASSLESSRIGEQFF.

The J gene is TRBJ1-2, the V gene TRBV6-5; D remains ambiguous. The ends were cut back, 5 bases at V and 8 bases at J, with 12 bases in the middle. The CDR3 totals 12 residues. Germline lookup yields CDR1 MNHEY and CDR2 SVGAGI. Here the CDR3 reads CASSLGEYGYTF. In DNA form, the CDR3 reads TGTGCCAGCAGTCTAGGAGAATACGGCTACACCTTC.

The chain links TRBV7-9 to TRBJ1-4, with TRBD1 matching over 8 bases. Per the germline V gene, CDR1 is SEHNR and CDR2 is FQNEAQ (reference sequence). The CDR3 spans 14 residues. The junction had 5 bases not matched to a gene; V was cut back by 3 bases and J by 8 bases. CDR3 coding DNA: TGTGCCAGCAGCTTCGGACAGGGCGGGGAAAAACTGTTTTTT. As protein: CASSFGQGGEKLFF.

This clone was recorded once. The gene calls are TRBV9 and TRBJ2-7; the D gene is possibly TRBD2 (7 bases). The CDR3 is 15 residues long. Per germline, CDR1 SGDLS and CDR2 YYNGEE. Between the trimmed V and J ends, which lost 4 bases and 1 base, there was a span of 15 bases. The CDR3: CASSKGEGGSYEQYF. CDR3 DNA: TGTGCCAGCAGCAAGGGGGAGGGTGGGTCCTACGAGCAGTACTTC. The full variable domain, with the rest looked up from reference TRBV9 and TRBJ2-7, is DSGVTQTPKHLITATGQRVTLRCSPRSGDLSVYWYQQSLDQGLQFLIQYYNGEERAKGNILERFSAQQFPDLHSELNLSSLELGDSALYFCASSKGEGGSYEQYFGPGTRLTVT.

V and J are TRBV30 and TRBJ2-1; D gene ambiguous. There are 11 residues in the CDR3. Germline V lookup: CDR1 GTSNPN, CDR2 SVGIG (reference sequence). Deletions cut 0 bases from V and 8 bases from J, with 5 bases between. CDR3 nucleotides: TGTGCCTGGAGTGTAGGCTATGAGCAGTTCTTC. Residues: CAWSVGYEQFF.

The rearrangement links TRBV15 to TRBJ1-3; the D is unclear. CDR3 length: 14 amino acids. The V end was cut by 3 bases, the J end by 0 bases, with 6 bases between. Germline CDR1 is LNHNV and CDR2 is YYDKDF (reference sequence). The CDR3 sequence: CATSRGISGNTIYF. The CDR3 nucleotides are TGTGCCACCAGCAGGGGCATCTCTGGAAACACCATATATTTT.

V gene TRBV5-1 combines with J gene TRBJ2-7, with D unclear. The CDR3 contains 14 residues. With 3 bases removed from V and 3 bases from J, the gap between germline ends came to 13 bases. The germline V gene encodes CDR1 SGHRS and CDR2 YFSETQ. CDR3 region: CASSSLIQDYEQYF. The CDR3 region has the DNA TGCGCCAGCAGCTCGTTGATTCAGGACTACGAGCAGTACTTC. Together with reference TRBV5-1 and TRBJ2-7, the CDR3 gives the full variable domain: KAGVTQTPRYLIKTRGQQVTLSCSPISGHRSVSWYQQTPGQGLQFLFEYFSETQRNKGNFPGRFSGRQFSNSRSEMNVSTLELGDSALYLCASSSLIQDYEQYFGPGTRLTVT.